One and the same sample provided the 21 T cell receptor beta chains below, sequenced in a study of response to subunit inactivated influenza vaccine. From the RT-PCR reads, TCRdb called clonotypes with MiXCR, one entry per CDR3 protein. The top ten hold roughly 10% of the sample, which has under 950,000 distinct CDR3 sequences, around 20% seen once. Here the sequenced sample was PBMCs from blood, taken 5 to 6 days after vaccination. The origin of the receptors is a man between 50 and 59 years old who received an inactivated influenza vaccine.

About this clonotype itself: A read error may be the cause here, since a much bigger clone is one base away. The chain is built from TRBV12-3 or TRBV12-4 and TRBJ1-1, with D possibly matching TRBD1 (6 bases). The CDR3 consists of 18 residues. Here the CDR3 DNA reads TGTGCCATCAGTTTAGTGGAAATATGGACAGACTCGAACACTGAAGCTTTCTTT. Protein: CAISLVEIWTDSNTEAFF.

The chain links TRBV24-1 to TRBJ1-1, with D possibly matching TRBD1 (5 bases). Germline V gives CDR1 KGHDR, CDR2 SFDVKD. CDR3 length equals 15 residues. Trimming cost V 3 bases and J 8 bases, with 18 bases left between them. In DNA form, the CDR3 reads TGTGCCACCAGTGATCCCCGCAGGGAGCAAGGCGAAGCTTTCTTT. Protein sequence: CATSDPRREQGEAFF.

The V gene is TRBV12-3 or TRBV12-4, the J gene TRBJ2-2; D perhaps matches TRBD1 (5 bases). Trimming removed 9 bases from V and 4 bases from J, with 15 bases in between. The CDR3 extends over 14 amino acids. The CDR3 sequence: CARSRQTSTGELFF. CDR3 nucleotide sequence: TGTGCCAGGTCGCGACAGACGTCCACCGGGGAGCTGTTTTTT.

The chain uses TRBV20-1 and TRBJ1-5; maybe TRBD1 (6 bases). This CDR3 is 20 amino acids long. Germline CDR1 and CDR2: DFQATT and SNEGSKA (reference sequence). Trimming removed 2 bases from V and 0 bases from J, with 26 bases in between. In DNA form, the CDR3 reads TGCAGTGCTAGACCACCAAGTCGGTTCGGACAGCACCATAGCAATCAGCCCCAGCATTTT. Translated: CSARPPSRFGQHHSNQPQHF.

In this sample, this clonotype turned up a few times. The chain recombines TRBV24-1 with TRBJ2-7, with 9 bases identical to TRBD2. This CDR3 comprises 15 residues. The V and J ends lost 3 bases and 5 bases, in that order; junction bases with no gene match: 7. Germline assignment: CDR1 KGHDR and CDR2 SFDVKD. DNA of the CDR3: TGTGCCACCAGTGATACCGGGACTAGCTTCAACGAGCAGTACTTC. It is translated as CATSDTGTSFNEQYF.

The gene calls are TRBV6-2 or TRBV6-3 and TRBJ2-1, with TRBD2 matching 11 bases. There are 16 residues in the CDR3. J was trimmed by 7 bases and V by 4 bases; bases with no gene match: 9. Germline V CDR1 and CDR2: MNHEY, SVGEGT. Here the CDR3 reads CASSFDLAGGKNEQFF. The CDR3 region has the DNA TGTGCCAGCAGTTTCGATCTAGCGGGGGGAAAGAATGAGCAGTTCTTC.

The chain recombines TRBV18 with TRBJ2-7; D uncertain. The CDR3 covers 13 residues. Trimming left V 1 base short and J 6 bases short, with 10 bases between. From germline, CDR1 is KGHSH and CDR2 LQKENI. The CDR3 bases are TGTGCCAGCTCACCACTAGCTTCCGCCGAGCAGTACTTC. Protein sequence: CASSPLASAEQYF.

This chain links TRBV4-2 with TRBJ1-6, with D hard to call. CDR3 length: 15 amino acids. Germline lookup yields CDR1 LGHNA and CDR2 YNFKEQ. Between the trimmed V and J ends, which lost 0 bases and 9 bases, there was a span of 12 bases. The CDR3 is CASSQDKGVGSPLHF. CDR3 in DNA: TGTGCCAGCAGCCAAGATAAGGGAGTCGGTTCACCCCTCCACTTT.

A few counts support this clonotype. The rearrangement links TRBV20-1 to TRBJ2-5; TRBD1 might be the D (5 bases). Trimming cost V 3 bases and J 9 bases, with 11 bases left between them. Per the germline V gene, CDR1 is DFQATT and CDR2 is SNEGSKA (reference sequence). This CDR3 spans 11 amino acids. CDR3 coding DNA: TGCAGTGCTAGGGCAGGGATATCCCAGTACTTC. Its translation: CSARAGISQYF.

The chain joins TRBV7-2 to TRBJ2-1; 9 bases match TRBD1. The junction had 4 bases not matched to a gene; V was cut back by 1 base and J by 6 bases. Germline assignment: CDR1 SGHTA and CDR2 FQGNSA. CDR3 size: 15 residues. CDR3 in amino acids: CASSLVGTGSNEQFF. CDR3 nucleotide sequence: TGTGCCAGCAGCTTAGTTGGGACAGGGAGCAATGAGCAGTTCTTC.

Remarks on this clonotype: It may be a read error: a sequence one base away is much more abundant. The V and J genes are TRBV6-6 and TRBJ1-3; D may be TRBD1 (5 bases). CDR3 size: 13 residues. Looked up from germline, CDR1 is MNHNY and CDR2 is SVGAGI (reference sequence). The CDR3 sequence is CASSETAGNNIYF. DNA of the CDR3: TGTGCCAGCAGCGAGACAGCTGGAAACAACATATATTTT.

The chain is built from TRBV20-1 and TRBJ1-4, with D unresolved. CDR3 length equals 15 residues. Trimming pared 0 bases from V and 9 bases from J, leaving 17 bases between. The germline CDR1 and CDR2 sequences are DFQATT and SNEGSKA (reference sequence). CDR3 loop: CSARDFKIGSQKLFF. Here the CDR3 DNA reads TGCAGTGCTAGAGATTTTAAGATCGGATCCCAAAAACTGTTTTTT.

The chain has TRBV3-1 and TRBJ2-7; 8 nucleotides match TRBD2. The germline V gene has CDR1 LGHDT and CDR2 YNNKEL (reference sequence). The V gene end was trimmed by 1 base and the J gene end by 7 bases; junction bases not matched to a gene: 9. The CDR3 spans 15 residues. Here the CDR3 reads CASSQAAAGGWEQYF. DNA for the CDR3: TGTGCCAGCAGCCAAGCTGCGGCGGGGGGCTGGGAGCAGTACTTC.

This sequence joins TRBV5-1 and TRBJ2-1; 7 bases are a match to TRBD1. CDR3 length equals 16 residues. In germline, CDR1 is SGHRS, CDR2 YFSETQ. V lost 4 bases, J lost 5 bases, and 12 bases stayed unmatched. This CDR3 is CASSLGAWDSDNEQFF. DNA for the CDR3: TGCGCCAGCAGCCTGGGCGCGTGGGACAGCGACAATGAGCAGTTCTTC.

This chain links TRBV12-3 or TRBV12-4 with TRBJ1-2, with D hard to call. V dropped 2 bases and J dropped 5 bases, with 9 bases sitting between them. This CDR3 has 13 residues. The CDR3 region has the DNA TGTGCCAGCAGTTTAAATTCCTTTTATGGCTACACCTTC. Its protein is CASSLNSFYGYTF.

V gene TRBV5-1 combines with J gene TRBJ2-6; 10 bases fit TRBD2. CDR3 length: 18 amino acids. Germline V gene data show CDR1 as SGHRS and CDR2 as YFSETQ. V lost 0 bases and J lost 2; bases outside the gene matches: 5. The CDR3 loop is CASSLELAGGAGANVLTF. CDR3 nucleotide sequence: TGCGCCAGCAGCTTGGAGTTAGCGGGAGGCGCTGGGGCCAACGTCCTGACTTTC.

The CDR3 DNA sequence: TGTGCCAGCAGCTTAATGTCGGGGGGGGCCGTAGAGACCCAGTACTTC. It yields the protein CASSLMSGGAVETQYF. The chain is built from TRBV7-6 and TRBJ2-5; TRBD2 aligns across 8 bases. The CDR3 covers 16 residues. Germline CDR1 and CDR2: SGHVS and FNYEAQ. V lost 2 bases to trimming and J lost 4 bases; unmatched junction nucleotides: 9. The variable domain in full, completed from reference TRBV7-6 and TRBJ2-5, reads GAGVSQSPRYKVTKRGQDVALRCDPISGHVSLYWYRQALGQGPEFLTYFNYEAQQDKSGLPNDRFSAERPEGSISTLTIQRTEQRDSAMYRCASSLMSGGAVETQYFGPGTRLLVL.

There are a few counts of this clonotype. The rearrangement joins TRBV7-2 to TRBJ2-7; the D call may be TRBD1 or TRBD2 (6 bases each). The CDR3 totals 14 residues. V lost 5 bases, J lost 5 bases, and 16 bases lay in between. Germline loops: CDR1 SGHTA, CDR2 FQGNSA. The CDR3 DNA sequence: TGTGCCAGCAGCACAGGGACTCGCTTCCACGAGCAGTACTTC. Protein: CASSTGTRFHEQYF.

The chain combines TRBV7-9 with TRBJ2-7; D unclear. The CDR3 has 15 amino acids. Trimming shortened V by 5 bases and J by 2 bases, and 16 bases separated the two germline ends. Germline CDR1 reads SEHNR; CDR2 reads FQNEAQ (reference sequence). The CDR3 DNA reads TGTGCCAGCAGCGAAGATTTTGGATTGCCCTACGAGCAGTACTTC. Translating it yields CASSEDFGLPYEQYF.

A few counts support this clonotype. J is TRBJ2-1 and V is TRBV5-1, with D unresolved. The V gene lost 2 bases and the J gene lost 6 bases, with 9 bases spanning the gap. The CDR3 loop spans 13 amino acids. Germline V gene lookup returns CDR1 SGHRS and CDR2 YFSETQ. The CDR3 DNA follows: TGCGCCAGCAGCTTACCTCCGAGCAATGAGCAGTTCTTC. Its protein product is CASSLPPSNEQFF.

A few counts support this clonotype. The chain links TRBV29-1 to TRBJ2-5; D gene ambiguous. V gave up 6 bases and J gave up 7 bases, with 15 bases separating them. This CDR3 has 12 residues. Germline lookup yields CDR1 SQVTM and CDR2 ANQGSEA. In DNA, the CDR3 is TGCAGCGTCGACCTGTTCAGTGGGACCCAGTACTTC. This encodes CSVDLFSGTQYF.